This T cell receptor (beta chain) was sequenced in a study of T cell repertoires in cytomegalovirus infection. Looking at the study overall: Evidence of both CMV infection and a matching HLA type came from public TCR beta signatures.

Using its own MiXCR run on the reads, TCRdb lists one record per CDR3 protein. The sample lists about 140,000 distinct CDR3 sequences; under 8% were seen once. The study, taken as a whole, reports: Within the response measured ex vivo, HLA-C-restricted CMV-specific TCR beta clonotypes were dominant. Of the TCR beta families, the public ones yielded a cumulative frequency that identified carriers of CMV plus the relevant HLA.

This clonotype was counted at least ten times. Antigen specificity is unknown. The CDR3 totals 15 residues. Germline V gene data show CDR1 as SGHTA and CDR2 as FQGNSA. The V and J ends lost 5 bases and 7 bases respectively, with 18 bases between them. The sequence was obtained from a human donor in good health (CMV status not recorded). Some clones in this sample may be carry-over from other donors' samples. The sample comprised PBMCs. The chain combines TRBV7-2 with TRBJ2-1; the D call may be TRBD1 or TRBD2 (7 bases each). The CDR3 loop reads CASSHPTGRVNEQFF. The CDR3 DNA follows: TGTGCCAGCAGCCATCCGACAGGGAGGGTAAATGAGCAGTTCTTC.